This T cell receptor beta chain was identified in a study of CD8 T cells in ankylosing spondylitis. The CDR3 covers 16 residues. Germline CDR1 is SGHRS and CDR2 is YFSETQ. Trimming removed 2 bases from V and 3 bases from J; junction bases left unmatched: 3. About this clonotype: The antigen remains undetermined.

Whole-study results and caveats: Characteristic, it appeared, of ankylosing spondylitis blood was a TCR beta motif of eight highly homologous variants. Disease-linked clones had a CD8+ phenotype and relatively low frequency in peripheral blood.

Using quantitative 5'-RACE with molecular barcodes, the authors made TCR beta libraries. Each CDR3 protein gets one entry after TCRdb re-called the 5' RACE reads with MiXCR. Here the sample spans under 300,000 distinct CDR3 sequences, around 10% being singletons. The chain joins TRBV5-1 to TRBJ2-5, with 14 bases matching TRBD2. The clonotype originates from a male donor with ankylosing spondylitis or in good health (not recorded which). Sequencing input: blood, either unsorted or a sorted T cell fraction (not recorded which). The CDR3 DNA sequence: TGCGCCAGCAGCTTACGACTAGCGGGGGGGAAAGAGACCCAGTACTTC. It encodes CASSLRLAGGKETQYF.